Each of the 4 T cell receptor beta chains below was sequenced from the same sample in a study of blood T cells in healthy people across ages (dated by TCRdb to between 2015 and 2017). Library preparation was by 5' RACE. Reads for this sample came from an Illumina HiSeq 2500. A second PCR of roughly 7 to 11 cycles was performed with a sample-barcoded 5' primer and a J-beta primer mix. TCRdb reworked the public reads: Q25 trimming with fastp, MiXCR clone assembly, productive beta chains retained. Here each entry gathers all rows of one CDR3 protein and keeps the most common genes and DNA. In all, the sample holds roughly 570,000 distinct CDR3 sequences, and 27% of those were seen once. 18% of the sample is in the top ten clones. Sequenced: blood. Receptors were obtained from a woman between 65 and 79 years old in good health.

This clonotype was seen a handful of times. The chain joins TRBV15 to TRBJ1-4; no firm D call. Trimming removed 0 bases at V and 11 bases at J, with 25 bases between. Germline lookup yields CDR1 LNHNV and CDR2 YYDKDF (reference sequence). The CDR3 sequence is 18 residues long. CDR3 DNA: TGTGCCACCAGCAGAGATCTATTTCTAGGCCTTCAAGCCGGGAAACTGTTTTTT. It encodes CATSRDLFLGLQAGKLFF.

This clonotype turned up a few times. This chain uses TRBV10-3 with TRBJ1-4, with 7 bases identical to TRBD1. The J segment lost 6 bases and the V segment lost 2 bases, leaving 6 bases of the junction unmatched. This CDR3 region has 15 residues. Germline CDR1 is ENHRY and CDR2 is SYGVKD. The CDR3 nucleotides read TGTGCCATCAGTGAGCAGACAGGGTTACATGAAAAACTGTTTTTT. This encodes CAISEQTGLHEKLFF.

J is TRBJ1-2 and V is TRBV27, with a weak D call TRBD1 (5 bases). CDR3 length: 16 residues. Germline V gene lookup returns CDR1 MNHEY and CDR2 SMNVEV (reference sequence). V shed 4 bases and J shed 8 bases, with 23 bases lying between them. In nucleotides, the CDR3 is TGTGCCAGCAGTTCCGGGACGGGCCCTAAATCTCACGGCTACACCTTC. Its protein product is CASSSGTGPKSHGYTF.

The chain combines TRBV29-1 with TRBJ1-3; 10 nucleotides line up with TRBD1. The ends lost 7 bases at V and 4 bases at J; junction bases unmatched: 13. Looked up from germline, CDR1 is SQVTM and CDR2 is ANQGSEA. The CDR3 loop spans 16 amino acids. The CDR3 DNA is TGCAGCGCCGGGGACAGGGGACTTCGCGGGGGAAACACCATATATTTT. The encoded protein is CSAGDRGLRGGNTIYF.